These 17 T cell receptor beta chains came from one sample sequenced in a study of CD8 T cells in Susac syndrome. With random hexamers, reverse transcription was performed on about 0.45 to 1 ug of RNA. TCRdb redid the calling of the immunoSEQ multiplex PCR reads with MiXCR, one entry per CDR3 protein. The sample consists of 150,000 to 250,000 distinct CDR3 sequences, more than 90% of them appearing once. Source material: CD4+ T cells from PBMCs. The receptors here all came from a human donor with multiple sclerosis.

V usage is TRBV11-2 and J usage is TRBJ1-1; 8 nucleotides match TRBD1. Germline V gene data show CDR1 as SGHAT and CDR2 as FQNNGV. Losses at the gene ends were 5 bases for V and 5 bases for J; bases not matched to a gene: 10. The CDR3 runs 15 residues. The CDR3 sequence is CASSPSGQGRTEAFF. The DNA for the CDR3 is TGTGCCAGCAGCCCTTCTGGACAGGGAAGGACTGAAGCTTTCTTT.

The chain recombines TRBV7-9 with TRBJ1-4; the match to TRBD1 covers 7 bases. Trimming took 5 bases from V and 4 from J; bases not matched to a gene: 4. In germline, CDR1 is SEHNR, CDR2 FQNEAQ (reference sequence). The CDR3 loop spans 14 amino acids. The CDR3: CASSAGQINEKLFF. The DNA of the CDR3 is TGTGCCAGCAGCGCGGGACAGATTAATGAAAAACTGTTTTTT.

J is TRBJ2-1 and V is TRBV29-1; D might be TRBD2 (6 bases). Germline V gives CDR1 SQVTM, CDR2 ANQGSEA. CDR3 size: 15 residues. V was shortened by 7 bases and J by 0 bases, with 16 bases between the two germline ends. The CDR3 DNA reads TGCAGCGCTGGAATCGCGGGGAGCTCCTACAATGAGCAGTTCTTC. It codes for CSAGIAGSSYNEQFF.

This chain joins TRBV20-1 and TRBJ2-7; 8 positions match TRBD1. The CDR3 totals 13 residues. J gave up 6 bases and V 0 bases, and 4 bases lay outside the gene matches. Germline V lookup: CDR1 DFQATT, CDR2 SNEGSKA (reference sequence). CDR3 coding DNA: TGCAGTGCTAGAGAAGCCACAGGGGGCGAGCAGTACTTC. Protein: CSAREATGGEQYF.

The chain combines TRBV5-4 with TRBJ2-5; D tentatively reads TRBD1 or TRBD2 (5 bases each). This CDR3 contains 14 residues. Looked up from germline, CDR1 is SGHNT and CDR2 is YYREEE (reference sequence). Trimming took off 5 bases at V and 2 bases at J, with 13 bases between the two ends. The CDR3 bases are TGTGCCAGCAGGATGACTGGGGGACAAGAGACCCAGTACTTC. Encoded protein: CASRMTGGQETQYF.

The V call is TRBV19, the J call TRBJ2-7; TRBD1 agrees at 8 bases. V was pared by 8 bases and J by 5 bases, with 8 bases of the junction left unmatched. The CDR3 runs 13 residues. In germline, CDR1 is LNHDA, CDR2 SQIVND (reference sequence). The DNA of the CDR3 is TGTGCCAGTGGGTCCCAGGGGGCCAACGAGCAGTACTTC. Residues: CASGSQGANEQYF.

In its sample, this clonotype was seen once. The chain carries TRBV25-1 and TRBJ2-7; TRBD2 agrees at 7 bases. This CDR3 has 15 residues. Germline V gives CDR1 MGHDK, CDR2 SYGVNS. V was pared by 0 bases and J by 5 bases, with 7 bases of the junction left unmatched. The CDR3 DNA reads as TGTGCCAGCAGTGAATATGGGAGGGCGGGAAACGAGCAGTACTTC. Protein product: CASSEYGRAGNEQYF.

A single count supports this clonotype. The chain is built from TRBV3-1 and TRBJ2-3, with 8 nucleotides matching TRBD1. Germline CDR1 reads LGHDT; CDR2 reads YNNKEL (reference sequence). CDR3 length equals 15 residues. The V gene end was trimmed by 6 bases and the J gene end by 0 bases; junction bases not matched to a gene: 5. The CDR3, as DNA: TGTGCCAGCAGTTACCGGACAGGGAGCACAGATACGCAGTATTTT. Its translation is CASSYRTGSTDTQYF.

J is TRBJ2-6 and V is TRBV6-5; D remains ambiguous. The CDR3 is 15 amino acids. Germline-derived CDR1 and CDR2 are MNHEY and SVGAGI. V was clipped by 7 bases and J by 1 base, with 11 bases between them. The CDR3 region is CASTLPDSGANVLTF. The CDR3 DNA follows: TGTGCCAGCACCCTGCCAGATTCTGGGGCCAACGTCCTGACTTTC.

The chain combines TRBV15 with TRBJ2-3; the D gene is possibly TRBD1 (5 bases). Germline loops: CDR1 LNHNV, CDR2 YYDKDF (reference sequence). Trimming left V 4 bases short and J 11 bases short, with 22 bases between. The CDR3 contains 15 residues. The CDR3 sequence is CATSKARELRYGQYF. The DNA for the CDR3 is TGTGCCACCAGCAAGGCCAGGGAACTAAGATACGGGCAGTATTTT.

In DNA, the CDR3 is TGTGCCAGCAGTTTAGGCCAATACCGGTGGGAGCAGTACTTC. Translated, it gives CASSLGQYRWEQYF. The chain uses TRBV28 and TRBJ2-7; D unresolved. The germline V and J ends were trimmed by 2 bases and 7 bases, with 15 bases remaining between them. There are 14 residues in the CDR3. Germline V CDR1 and CDR2: MDHEN, SYDVKM.

The chain joins TRBV29-1 to TRBJ2-7, with D possibly TRBD2 on 5 matching bases. The CDR3 loop spans 17 amino acids. Germline assignment: CDR1 SQVTM and CDR2 ANQGSEA. V gave up 5 bases and J gave up 3 bases, with 26 bases separating them. CDR3: CSVPPLGFGKTHYEQYF. As DNA, the CDR3 is TGCAGCGTTCCCCCCCTGGGGTTCGGGAAAACTCACTACGAGCAGTACTTC.

The chain uses TRBV6-2 or TRBV6-3 and TRBJ1-2, with TRBD1 as a possible D gene (6 bases). This CDR3 has 15 residues. From germline, CDR1 is MNHEY and CDR2 SVGEGT. The germline V and J ends were trimmed by 7 bases and 4 bases, with 19 bases remaining between them. CDR3 in amino acids: CASIQRQADSYGYTF. CDR3 nucleotides: TGTGCCAGCATTCAGCGACAGGCAGACAGCTATGGCTACACCTTC.

V and J are TRBV3-1 and TRBJ2-7; D unclear. The CDR3 runs to 13 residues. Between the trimmed V and J ends, which lost 0 bases and 6 bases, there was a span of 9 bases. Germline CDR1 is LGHDT and CDR2 is YNNKEL (reference sequence). The CDR3 coding sequence is TGTGCCAGCAGCCAAGATGGAACCCGCGAGCAGTACTTC. This codes for CASSQDGTREQYF.

The chain employs TRBV7-3 and TRBJ1-5; 10 bases are shared with TRBD1. The CDR3 runs to 15 residues. Germline V gene lookup returns CDR1 SGHTA and CDR2 FQGTGA. V dropped 4 bases and J dropped 6; count of bases not matched to a gene: 6. Written as DNA, the CDR3 is TGTGCCAGCAGCTGGGACAGGGGATGGGGTCAGCCCCAGCATTTT. Translation gives CASSWDRGWGQPQHF.

The chain employs TRBV24-1 and TRBJ2-1; 11 bases agree with TRBD2. The CDR3 contains 17 residues. Germline CDR1 KGHDR, CDR2 SFDVKD. J gave up 5 bases and V 4 bases, and 9 bases lay outside the gene matches. The DNA for the CDR3 is TGTGCCACCAGTGAGGGGACCGGGACTAGCGGAAACAATGAGCAGTTCTTC. It is translated as CATSEGTGTSGNNEQFF.

This sequence joins TRBV29-1 and TRBJ1-2, with D possibly TRBD1 on 6 matching bases. Germline CDR1 is SQVTM and CDR2 is ANQGSEA. The CDR3 consists of 12 residues. Trimming left V 5 bases short and J 3 bases short, with 10 bases between. The CDR3, as DNA: TGCAGCGTTTCGGGACAAGACTATGGCTACACCTTC. Protein sequence: CSVSGQDYGYTF.